This T cell receptor beta chain was observed in a study of T-cell memory formation after mild COVID-19 (dated by TCRdb to about 2021). The study in broad terms: TCR sequence clusters from the two donors were largely donor specific. T-cell clones expanding and contracting after mild COVID-19 in two donors were tracked by longitudinal TCRalpha and TCRbeta repertoire sequencing. The cohort comprised two young, previously healthy adult volunteers, one female and one male.

A few counts support this clonotype. Which antigen it targets is not known. The input lacks base qualities; no much larger clone sits a single base away. On the study overall, not on this receptor specifically: SARS-CoV-2 specificity was not confirmed for the second-wave clones peaking on day 37. Contracting CD4+ clones were found mainly in CM and EM memory subsets, while CD8+ clones were enriched in EMRA. Some responding clones were detected in pre-infection memory, which suggested that pre-existing cross-reactive memory T cells had joined the SARS-CoV-2 response. Clones contracting from day 15 to 85 had balanced CD4/CD8 phenotypes, while a second wave expanding from day 15 to 37 was biased towards CD4+. The study included only a couple of mild cases, and larger cohorts that include severe cases with pre-infection samples were judged to be necessary.

Ficoll-Paque density gradient centrifugation was the method used to isolate PBMCs. Taken from cysteine to phenylalanine, the CDR3 has 16 residues. The entry retains the CDR3 DNA only, 48 bases that are in frame from base 1. V has 2 bases trimmed and J has 2 bases trimmed; junction bases matching no gene number 8. Sequencing was performed on an Illumina NovaSeq 6000. cDNA libraries for TCRalpha and TCRbeta were prepared by 5'RACE using constant-segment primers, with sample barcodes and unique molecular identifiers added. Trizol reagent was used to extract RNA from every sample. Libraries were amplified in two PCR steps, with a second sample barcode and Illumina TruSeq adapters added in the second step. Sequencing of the libraries was done on an Illumina NovaSeq, producing 2 x 150 bp paired-end reads. The study's processing was this. The reads were demultiplexed and collapsed into UMI-guided consensus sequences using migec v1.2.7. With mixcr v2.1.11, UMI consensuses were aligned to TRA and TRB V and J templates and assembled into clonotypes. Clonotypes were classified as expanded or contracted when called significant by both edgeR and NoisET, with noise models trained on biological replicates. edgeR calls used a false discovery rate-adjusted p below 0.01 and a log2 fold-change threshold of 1. PCA with hierarchical clustering of max-normalized trajectories of the 1000 most abundant clonotypes was used as exploratory dynamics analysis. Separately sequenced CD4+ and CD8+ repertoires were used to assign the CD4 or CD8 phenotype of responding clones. The public sequencing data were trimmed at Q25 with fastp and processed into clonotypes with MiXCR by TCRdb, which kept only in-frame beta chains. Rows with one shared CDR3 protein collapse into an entry with the most common genes and DNA. The V and J calls were determined by TCRdb, not by the authors. The sample profile shows 350,000 or so distinct CDR3 sequences; 10% to 15% of them were found once. The ten largest make up 20% to 25% of the sample.

What was sequenced was PBMCs or a T cell subset sorted from them (not recorded which). The clonotype was recovered from a man aged 18 to 29 who had mild COVID-19 (a few samples of this study predate the infection). The sample titles of this study are shuffled in the database, so cell type and time point are left out; the donor was told from shared clones. Rearrangement joined TRBV12-3 or TRBV12-4 to TRBJ2-7; TRBD1 lines up with 8 middle nucleotides. The base sequence is TGTGCCAGCAGTTTATTTGGGACAGGCGGGCCCTACGAGCAGTACTTC. Translated, it reads CASSLFGTGGPYEQYF.